These 25 T cell receptor beta chains were all obtained from the same sample, sequenced in a study of PD-L1 blockade in urothelial cancer. The assay was immunoSEQ multiplex PCR, and TCRdb's table has in-frame clones only and misses some. The sample has tens of thousands of clones, approximately 83% seen once. As for time point: pretreatment peripheral blood. The sample was PBMCs, taken around atezolizumab (anti-PD-L1) treatment. All receptors derive from a man in his sixties with urothelial cancer.

V is TRBV5-1 and J is TRBJ2-3; possible D gene TRBD2, 7 bases. Deletions cut 6 bases from V and 2 bases from J, with 13 bases between. The V gene's germline CDR1 is SGHRS and CDR2 YFSETQ. This CDR3 is 14 amino acids long. The CDR3 DNA sequence: TGCGCCAGCAAAGACGGGGGGCTCACAGATACGCAGTATTTT. It specifies CASKDGGLTDTQYF.

The chain joins TRBV7-2 to TRBJ2-3, with D possibly matching TRBD1 (6 bases). Trimming took 6 bases from V and 2 from J, leaving 18 bases between them. The CDR3 extends over 16 amino acids. CDR1 and CDR2 from the germline V gene are SGHTA and FQGNSA. CDR3 nucleotide sequence: TGTGCCAGCAGTTCGGCCAGGGGCACTCTCACAGATACGCAGTATTTT. Its protein is CASSSARGTLTDTQYF.

The rearrangement joins TRBV15 to TRBJ2-7; 7 bases match TRBD2. Trimming removed 1 base from V and 6 bases from J; junction bases left unmatched: 12. CDR3 size: 16 residues. Germline-derived CDR1 and CDR2 are LNHNV and YYDKDF (reference sequence). The CDR3, as DNA: TGTGCCACCAGCAGAGGGGGAGGGGCCAGAGCAGGCGAGCAGTACTTC. It translates to CATSRGGGARAGEQYF.

V is TRBV15 and J is TRBJ1-1; D perhaps matches TRBD1 (5 bases). V was trimmed by 4 bases and J by 5 bases, leaving 11 bases between them. This CDR3 contains 13 residues. CDR1 is LNHNV, CDR2 YYDKDF, per germline (reference sequence). CDR3 sequence reads: CATSMVGGTEAFF. Here the CDR3 DNA reads TGTGCCACCAGCATGGTGGGGGGAACTGAAGCTTTCTTT.

This clone is a singleton in its sample. CDR3 amino acids: CATSRLTAGRERGYTF. The CDR3 coding sequence is TGTGCCACCAGCAGACTTACTGCCGGACGGGAGCGCGGCTACACCTTC. The chain employs TRBV15 and TRBJ1-2; D not certain. The germline V and J ends were trimmed by 2 bases and 8 bases, with 21 bases remaining between them. This CDR3 contains 16 residues. Germline-derived CDR1 and CDR2 are LNHNV and YYDKDF (reference sequence).

This sequence joins TRBV19 and TRBJ2-3; 14 bases fit TRBD2. CDR3 length: 15 residues. The V and J ends lost 6 bases and 1 base, in that order; junction bases with no gene match: 0. In germline, CDR1 is LNHDA, CDR2 SQIVND (reference sequence). CDR3 sequence: CASRGLAGGTDTQYF. For the CDR3, the DNA is TGTGCCAGTAGGGGACTAGCGGGGGGCACAGATACGCAGTATTTT.

The V gene is TRBV25-1, the J gene TRBJ2-7; the D is unclear. V was trimmed by 7 bases and J by 2 bases, leaving 9 bases between them. Per germline, CDR1 MGHDK and CDR2 SYGVNS. The CDR3 totals 12 residues. DNA of the CDR3: TGTGCCAGCAAGAGCGATCCCTACGAGCAGTACTTC. Its protein is CASKSDPYEQYF.

The rearrangement joins TRBV6-1 to TRBJ1-4; 9 nucleotides match TRBD1. CDR1 MNHNS and CDR2 SASEGT come from the germline V gene. The length of the CDR3 is 15 residues. J was trimmed by 8 bases and V by 3 bases; bases with no gene match: 7. The CDR3 spells CASSDRTGVREKLFF. The CDR3 nucleotides read TGTGCCAGCAGTGATCGGACAGGGGTTCGAGAAAAACTGTTTTTT.

This clone was observed a handful of times. V gene TRBV11-2 combines with J gene TRBJ2-1; 8 nucleotides line up with TRBD2. The germline V gene has CDR1 SGHAT and CDR2 FQNNGV. After removal of 4 bases from V and 9 bases from J, the junction contained 17 bases not matched to a gene. The CDR3 is 17 residues long. The CDR3 DNA follows: TGTGCCAGCAGCTCACTCCTCCTCGGCGGGGGGCGTCTTGAGCAGTTCTTC. Translating it yields CASSSLLLGGGRLEQFF.

V usage is TRBV10-1 and J usage is TRBJ2-3, with TRBD2 matching over 12 bases. The CDR3 has 16 amino acids. V dropped 2 bases and J dropped 4; count of bases not matched to a gene: 4. Germline CDR1 and CDR2: WNHNN and SYGVQD (reference sequence). As DNA, the CDR3 is TGCGCCAGCAGTGAGGGACTAGCGGGGAATTCAGATACGCAGTATTTT. It codes for CASSEGLAGNSDTQYF.

The chain links TRBV28 to TRBJ1-6; 10 bases match TRBD1. The germline gives CDR1 MDHEN, CDR2 SYDVKM. The CDR3 spans 16 residues. V lost 6 bases and J lost 1; bases outside the gene matches: 3. The CDR3 loop reads CASRTDRGSYNSPLHF. CDR3 bases: TGTGCCAGCAGAACGGACAGGGGGTCCTATAATTCACCCCTCCACTTT.

The chain links TRBV10-1 to TRBJ2-1; D unresolved. The CDR3 totals 15 residues. Trimming stripped 0 bases from V and 0 bases from J, with 6 bases between. Germline CDR1 reads WNHNN; CDR2 reads SYGVQD (reference sequence). The CDR3 sequence: CASSESLSSYNEQFF. CDR3 nucleotides: TGCGCCAGCAGTGAGTCGCTGAGCTCCTACAATGAGCAGTTCTTC.

This rearrangement joins TRBV4-3 to TRBJ2-7; TRBD2 is a possible D gene (6 bases). V lost 0 bases and J 3 bases, leaving 12 bases between the germline ends. Germline V gene data show CDR1 as LGHNA and CDR2 as YSLEER. The CDR3 is 15 amino acids. The CDR3 DNA sequence: TGCGCCAGCAGCCAAGATATGGCGGGGCTCTACGAGCAGTACTTC. Amino acid sequence: CASSQDMAGLYEQYF.

This CDR3 reads CASSFQQGGEQYF. The CDR3 DNA reads TGTGCCAGCAGCTTTCAACAGGGGGGCGAGCAGTACTTC. The chain carries TRBV7-6 and TRBJ2-7, with TRBD1 matching over 8 bases. Germline CDR1 reads SGHVS; CDR2 reads FNYEAQ. The J segment lost 6 bases and the V segment lost 3 bases, leaving 4 bases of the junction unmatched. The CDR3 loop spans 13 amino acids.

The chain couples TRBV5-4 to TRBJ2-3, with 8 nucleotides matching TRBD1. Germline V gene sequence: CDR1 SGHNT, CDR2 YYREEE (reference sequence). This CDR3 has 15 amino acids. With V trimmed by 0 bases and J by 2 bases, 2 bases remained unmatched. The CDR3 DNA is TGTGCCAGCAGCTTGGGGACAGGGACCACAGATACGCAGTATTTT. Protein sequence: CASSLGTGTTDTQYF. Full variable domain (rest looked up from reference TRBV5-4 and TRBJ2-3): ETGVTQSPTHLIKTRGQQVTLRCSSQSGHNTVSWYQQALGQGPQFIFQYYREEENGRGNFPPRFSGLQFPNYSSELNVNALELDDSALYLCASSLGTGTTDTQYFGPGTRLTVL.

The chain carries TRBV10-2 and TRBJ2-5; 13 nucleotides agree with TRBD2. The CDR3 has 16 residues. The trim removed 3 bases at V and 5 bases at J, leaving 6 bases unmatched. CDR1 and CDR2 from the germline V gene are WSHSY and SAAADI. The CDR3 loop is CASSDRLAGGSETQYF. As DNA, the CDR3 is TGCGCCAGCAGTGACCGACTAGCGGGGGGTAGCGAGACCCAGTACTTC.

This clone has a single count. The chain has TRBV5-1 and TRBJ2-7; no clear D. The CDR3 contains 12 residues. Germline V gives CDR1 SGHRS, CDR2 YFSETQ. Deletions cut 3 bases from V and 5 bases from J, with 9 bases between. The DNA of the CDR3 is TGCGCCAGCAGCTCCGCCTCGGACGAGCAGTACTTC. As protein: CASSSASDEQYF.

The V gene is TRBV9, the J gene TRBJ2-1; 9 bases fit TRBD2. Looked up from germline, CDR1 is SGDLS and CDR2 is YYNGEE. The CDR3 totals 16 residues. Losses at the gene ends were 0 bases for V and 3 bases for J; bases not matched to a gene: 4. The CDR3 DNA reads TGTGCCAGCAGCGTAGTTAGCGGGGGTTACTACAATGAGCAGTTCTTC. This codes for CASSVVSGGYYNEQFF.

The J gene is TRBJ1-2, the V gene TRBV5-4; 8 nucleotides match TRBD1. This CDR3 has 17 amino acids. The V segment lost 0 bases and the J segment 0 bases; nucleotides outside the gene matches: 7. Germline CDR1 SGHNT, CDR2 YYREEE (reference sequence). The CDR3 bases are TGTGCCAGCAGCTTGGGGGGGACAGGAGCTACTAACTATGGCTACACCTTC. Its translation: CASSLGGTGATNYGYTF.

V is TRBV7-6 and J is TRBJ2-3; the D gene is possibly TRBD2 (7 bases). Trimming removed 5 bases at V and 4 bases at J, with 19 bases between. Germline V CDR1 and CDR2: SGHVS, FNYEAQ. This CDR3 is 16 amino acids long. The CDR3 bases are TGTGCCAGCAGCAAAGAAGGGGGGGCTCTCCCAGATACGCAGTATTTT. It encodes CASSKEGGALPDTQYF.

The V and J genes are TRBV5-1 and TRBJ2-7, with 7 bases identical to TRBD1. CDR1 is SGHRS, CDR2 YFSETQ, per germline. This CDR3 contains 15 residues. V lost 5 bases and J lost 4; bases outside the gene matches: 12. The CDR3 reads CASSQNRGSAYEQYF. The CDR3 bases are TGCGCCAGCAGTCAAAACAGGGGCTCAGCGTACGAGCAGTACTTC. Drawing the rest from reference TRBV5-1 and TRBJ2-7, the complete variable domain is KAGVTQTPRYLIKTRGQQVTLSCSPISGHRSVSWYQQTPGQGLQFLFEYFSETQRNKGNFPGRFSGRQFSNSRSEMNVSTLELGDSALYLCASSQNRGSAYEQYFGPGTRLTVT.

To note about this clone: Its ends do not fully match the called genes, so a read error is possible. The rearrangement links TRBV7-7 to TRBJ2-7; D is perhaps TRBD2 (6 bases). CDR3 size: 13 residues. Germline V lookup: CDR1 SSHAT, CDR2 FNYEAQ (reference sequence). DNA for the CDR3: TGTGCTAGCAGCTTGCAGGCGGGGTACGAGCAGTACTTC. Translated, it gives CASSLQAGYEQYF. The variable domain in full, completed from reference TRBV7-7 and TRBJ2-7, reads GAGVSQSPRYKVTKRGQDVTLRCDPISSHATLYWYQQALGQGPEFLTYFNYEAQPDKSGLPSDRFSAERPEGSISTLTIQRTEQRDSAMYRCASSLQAGYEQYFGPGTRLTVT.

This chain uses TRBV7-2 with TRBJ1-6; tentative D call: TRBD1 (5 bases). The CDR3 has 18 amino acids. Germline V gives CDR1 SGHTA, CDR2 FQGNSA. Trimming removed 1 base at V and 8 bases at J, with 21 bases between. The CDR3 region is CASSLDMVGGTLDSPLHF. The CDR3, as DNA: TGTGCCAGCAGCTTAGATATGGTCGGAGGGACGTTGGATTCACCCCTCCACTTT.

This chain joins TRBV11-3 and TRBJ2-6; D gene ambiguous. The CDR3 loop spans 15 amino acids. Germline values: CDR1 SGHNT, CDR2 YENEEA. Deletions cut 5 bases from V and 1 base from J, with 9 bases between. The CDR3 is CASSIYPSGANVLTF. The CDR3 coding sequence is TGTGCCAGCAGCATCTACCCGTCTGGGGCCAACGTCCTGACTTTC.

The V gene is TRBV7-9, the J gene TRBJ1-1; D is undetermined. This CDR3 is built from 12 residues. CDR1 SEHNR and CDR2 FQNEAQ come from the germline V gene (reference sequence). Trimming took 5 bases from V and 8 from J, leaving 12 bases between them. CDR3 region: CASSKNPGEAFF. The CDR3 DNA is TGTGCCAGCAGCAAAAATCCGGGAGAAGCTTTCTTT.